This T cell receptor beta chain derives from a study of cytomegalovirus exposure and HLA in healthy donors. The PCR contained 60 Vbeta and 13 Jbeta primers. Produced via immunoSEQ multiplex PCR; TCRdb's table is partial and in-frame only. The table shows some 200,000 clones, with about 80% occurring only once. This CDR3 has 15 residues. Trimming cost V 3 bases and J 1 base, with 9 bases left between them. CDR1 MGHRA and CDR2 YSYEKL come from the germline V gene. The sequenced sample consisted of PBMCs. This clonotype originated in a woman aged 45-59 years in good health and CMV-seropositive. This chain links TRBV4-1 with TRBJ2-2, with unresolved D. CDR3 nucleotides: TGCGCCAGCAGCCATAACTCAAGGAACACCGGGGAGCTGTTTTTT. Protein sequence: CASSHNSRNTGELFF.